What follows are 16 T cell receptor beta chains derived from one specimen sequenced in a study of yellow fever vaccine responses in identical twins. TCRdb processed the RT-PCR reads anew with MiXCR; each CDR3 protein has one entry. Counted here are a few thousand distinct CDR3 sequences, about nine tenths occurring once; the ten biggest clones make up 2% to 2.5%. This sample comprised T cells from blood (PBMCs), unsorted or a sorted subset (not recorded which), obtained before or after yellow fever vaccination (not recorded which). These receptors all stem from a woman in her late teens or twenties who received the yellow fever vaccine.

This clonotype was observed a handful of times. CDR3 sequence: CASSSPGQVETQYF. The CDR3 region has the DNA TGCGCCAGCAGCTCTCCGGGACAGGTAGAGACCCAGTACTTC. This rearrangement joins TRBV5-1 to TRBJ2-5; 8 bases map to TRBD1. Trimming took 3 bases from V and 4 from J; bases not matched to a gene: 5. The CDR3 loop spans 14 amino acids. The germline CDR1 and CDR2 sequences are SGHRS and YFSETQ.

The rearrangement links TRBV5-6 to TRBJ2-7; 10 bases are shared with TRBD1. CDR3 size: 15 residues. Germline V gene sequence: CDR1 SGHDT, CDR2 YYEEEE. V gave up 4 bases and J gave up 4 bases; unmatched junction bases: 8. CDR3 bases: TGTGCCAGCAGCCCGGACAGGGGGGTTAAATACGAGCAGTACTTC. It codes for CASSPDRGVKYEQYF.

The CDR3: CSGRLAGGEQYF. CDR3 in DNA: TGCAGCGGACGGTTAGCGGGAGGTGAGCAGTACTTC. The V and J genes are TRBV29-1 and TRBJ2-7; 10 nucleotides line up with TRBD2. This CDR3 comprises 12 residues. Trimming cost V 7 bases and J 7 bases; bases outside gene matches: 7. Germline assignment: CDR1 SQVTM and CDR2 ANQGSEA.

The chain joins TRBV18 to TRBJ2-3; no clear D. The CDR3 loop spans 13 amino acids. CDR1 is KGHSH, CDR2 LQKENI, per germline. Trimming took 2 bases from V and 4 from J, leaving 7 bases between them. CDR3 in DNA: TGTGCCAGCTCACCAAGGAGTGCAGATACGCAGTATTTT. This translates into CASSPRSADTQYF.

The chain is built from TRBV5-1 and TRBJ1-1; D remains ambiguous. The CDR3 covers 15 residues. Germline CDR1 and CDR2: SGHRS and YFSETQ. V lost 0 bases and J 3 bases, leaving 12 bases between the germline ends. The CDR3 DNA reads as TGCGCCAGCAGCTTGGATCCGGGAAGGTACACTGAAGCTTTCTTT. Translation: CASSLDPGRYTEAFF. Supplemented by reference TRBV5-1 and TRBJ1-1, the full variable domain reads KAGVTQTPRYLIKTRGQQVTLSCSPISGHRSVSWYQQTPGQGLQFLFEYFSETQRNKGNFPGRFSGRQFSNSRSEMNVSTLELGDSALYLCASSLDPGRYTEAFFGQGTRLTVV.

This rearrangement joins TRBV29-1 to TRBJ2-3; 7 nucleotides align to TRBD2. Germline V CDR1 and CDR2: SQVTM, ANQGSEA. J was trimmed by 2 bases and V by 7 bases; bases with no gene match: 15. The CDR3 contains 16 residues. Here the CDR3 DNA reads TGCAGCGCCGCGGGGCTAGCGGAATACTTCACAGATACGCAGTATTTT. Translation: CSAAGLAEYFTDTQYF.

This sequence joins TRBV7-2 and TRBJ1-5; D uncertain. Germline V gene lookup returns CDR1 SGHTA and CDR2 FQGNSA. V lost 0 bases, J lost 1 base, and 10 bases lay in between. This CDR3 has 16 residues. CDR3 protein: CASSLASGRSNQPQHF. The DNA of the CDR3 is TGTGCCAGCAGCTTAGCGTCGGGGAGGAGCAATCAGCCCCAGCATTTT.

This clonotype was seen just once. J is TRBJ2-1 and V is TRBV6-2 or TRBV6-3; possibly TRBD1 for D (7 bases). This CDR3 has 17 amino acids. Trimming pared 0 bases from V and 4 bases from J, leaving 16 bases between. The germline gives CDR1 MNHEY, CDR2 SVGEGT. CDR3 protein: CASSYSGLRGVYNEQFF. The CDR3 DNA follows: TGTGCCAGCAGTTACTCGGGCCTCAGGGGGGTGTACAATGAGCAGTTCTTC.

V is TRBV30 and J is TRBJ2-1; D is possibly TRBD1 (8 bases). Trimming took 7 bases from V and 3 from J, leaving 19 bases between them. This CDR3 region has 15 residues. Germline V gives CDR1 GTSNPN, CDR2 SVGIG (reference sequence). Here the CDR3 DNA reads TGTGCCTCCCACAGGGGGGGCCCGATCTACAATGAGCAGTTCTTC. Translating it yields CASHRGGPIYNEQFF.

The chain carries TRBV18 and TRBJ2-5, with 8 bases aligning to TRBD2. V shed 3 bases, J shed 0 bases, and the junction held 0 bases outside the gene matches. CDR3 length equals 14 residues. Germline CDR1 is KGHSH and CDR2 is LQKENI. CDR3 nucleotide sequence: TGTGCCAGCTCACCGCGGGGGGACCAAGAGACCCAGTACTTC. Its protein is CASSPRGDQETQYF.

This chain uses TRBV20-1 with TRBJ1-2; D call uncertain. This CDR3 is 11 amino acids long. CDR1 is DFQATT, CDR2 SNEGSKA, per germline (reference sequence). V lost 6 bases to trimming and J lost 8 bases, with 13 bases between them. The CDR3, as DNA: TGCAGTGCCCACGCCGGGGAGGGCTACACCTTC. This sequence encodes CSAHAGEGYTF.

The CDR3, as DNA: TGTGCCAGTAGTTTTGGAGGGGAAGCTTTCTTT. It translates to CASSFGGEAFF. The J gene is TRBJ1-1, the V gene TRBV19, with D unclear. V lost 5 bases to trimming and J lost 8 bases, with 9 bases between them. The CDR3 has 11 residues. Germline CDR1 reads LNHDA; CDR2 reads SQIVND (reference sequence).

J is TRBJ2-1 and V is TRBV11-2, with TRBD2 matching over 10 bases. The CDR3 sequence is 16 residues long. Trimming removed 4 bases from V and 3 bases from J; junction bases left unmatched: 6. Germline V CDR1 and CDR2: SGHAT, FQNNGV. CDR3 amino acids: CASSSLAGGFYNEQFF. The CDR3 DNA reads TGTGCCAGCAGCTCTTTAGCGGGAGGATTCTACAATGAGCAGTTCTTC.

This clonotype was counted a single time. The chain links TRBV11-2 to TRBJ1-1; 7 positions agree with TRBD1. Per germline, CDR1 SGHAT and CDR2 FQNNGV. The V gene end was trimmed by 2 bases and the J gene end by 3 bases; junction bases not matched to a gene: 3. This CDR3 region has 14 residues. DNA of the CDR3: TGTGCCAGCAGCTTATGGCAGGGGGACACTGAAGCTTTCTTT. Translating it yields CASSLWQGDTEAFF. Based on the CDR3 plus reference TRBV11-2 and TRBJ1-1, the full variable domain is EAGVAQSPRYKIIEKRQSVAFWCNPISGHATLYWYQQILGQGPKLLIQFQNNGVVDDSQLPKDRFSAERLKGVDSTLKIQPAKLEDSAVYLCASSLWQGDTEAFFGQGTRLTVV.

The chain links TRBV29-1 to TRBJ2-1; D call uncertain. Germline CDR1 and CDR2: SQVTM and ANQGSEA. Trimming pared 4 bases from V and 3 bases from J, leaving 7 bases between. The CDR3 loop spans 12 amino acids. This chain's CDR3 is CSVGGLYNEQFF. As DNA, the CDR3 is TGCAGCGTTGGGGGTCTCTACAATGAGCAGTTCTTC.

This clonotype has just one count. V is TRBV15 and J is TRBJ2-7, with a weak D call TRBD1 (5 bases). Per germline, CDR1 LNHNV and CDR2 YYDKDF (reference sequence). Between the trimmed V and J ends, which lost 0 bases and 0 bases, there was a span of 9 bases. This CDR3 has 15 amino acids. CDR3 bases: TGTGCCACCAGCAGAGAAGACAGAAACTCCTACGAGCAGTACTTC. Translation: CATSREDRNSYEQYF.